What follows are 18 T cell receptor beta chains derived from one specimen sequenced in a study of blood T cell repertoires in COVID-19. Sequencing used immunoSEQ multiplex PCR; TCRdb keeps in-frame clones, though not all of them. The sample shows around 84,000 clones, approximately 80% of them seen only once. Input material: peripheral blood. These TCRs come from a woman aged 40 to 55 with active or convalescent COVID-19.

This chain connects TRBV15 to TRBJ2-3; 8 bases line up with TRBD2. Germline V gives CDR1 LNHNV, CDR2 YYDKDF (reference sequence). The CDR3 sequence is 17 residues long. Losses at the gene ends were 0 bases for V and 3 bases for J; bases not matched to a gene: 8. DNA of the CDR3: TGTGCCACCAGCAGAGAGGCCCGCGGACTAGCTACAGATACGCAGTATTTT. It codes for CATSREARGLATDTQYF. Supplemented by reference TRBV15 and TRBJ2-3, the full variable domain reads DAMVIQNPRYQVTQFGKPVTLSCSQTLNHNVMYWYQQKSSQAPKLLFHYYDKDFNNEADTPDNFQSRRPNTSFCFLDIRSPGLGDTAMYLCATSREARGLATDTQYFGPGTRLTVL.

The rearrangement links TRBV7-6 to TRBJ1-6; D call uncertain. There are 14 residues in the CDR3. Germline values: CDR1 SGHVS, CDR2 FNYEAQ. Trimming shortened V by 5 bases and J by 5 bases, and 10 bases separated the two germline ends. This chain's CDR3 is CASSLGINNSPLHF. The CDR3 DNA is TGTGCCAGCAGCCTCGGGATTAATAATTCACCCCTCCACTTT.

This chain links TRBV7-9 with TRBJ2-5; no firm D call. Trimming shortened V by 5 bases and J by 5 bases, and 15 bases separated the two germline ends. This CDR3 contains 14 residues. Germline V gives CDR1 SEHNR, CDR2 FQNEAQ (reference sequence). Written as DNA, the CDR3 is TGTGCCAGCAGCAGAGGCGTCTTTGGGGAGACCCAGTACTTC. Translating it yields CASSRGVFGETQYF.

This clone was counted a few times. CDR3 loop: CASSLSTGRYEQYF. The CDR3 DNA is TGTGCCAGCAGCCTCTCGACAGGGAGGTACGAGCAGTACTTC. This rearrangement joins TRBV7-2 to TRBJ2-7; possibly TRBD1 for D (7 bases). Trimming took off 5 bases at V and 4 bases at J, with 15 bases between the two ends. Germline V gene data show CDR1 as SGHTA and CDR2 as FQGNSA. The CDR3 runs to 14 residues.

The chain uses TRBV19 and TRBJ1-4; D may be TRBD1 (5 bases). The CDR3 has 12 amino acids. The germline V gene has CDR1 LNHDA and CDR2 SQIVND (reference sequence). Trimming left V 6 bases short and J 6 bases short, with 8 bases between. The CDR3 DNA reads TGTGCCAGTAGCAGGGCGGATGAAAAACTGTTTTTT. Encoded protein: CASSRADEKLFF.

This chain uses TRBV18 with TRBJ2-3; TRBD2 matches 8 bases. The CDR3 is made up of 17 amino acids. Germline values: CDR1 KGHSH, CDR2 LQKENI. Trimming removed 3 bases from V and 0 bases from J; junction bases left unmatched: 8. The CDR3 coding sequence is TGTGCCAGCTCACCTCTAGCGGGCGTCTCTAGCACAGATACGCAGTATTTT. Protein sequence: CASSPLAGVSSTDTQYF.

In this sample, this clone turned up a few times. The chain is built from TRBV7-3 and TRBJ1-1; D gene ambiguous. The CDR3 contains 13 residues. Trimming left V 5 bases short and J 3 bases short, with 10 bases between. Germline values: CDR1 SGHTA, CDR2 FQGTGA. This chain's CDR3 is CASSRIADTEAFF. In DNA form, the CDR3 reads TGTGCCAGCAGCCGAATCGCGGACACTGAAGCTTTCTTT.

The chain joins TRBV7-6 to TRBJ2-7; 9 positions agree with TRBD2. CDR1 and CDR2 (germline): SGHVS, FNYEAQ. The V segment lost 2 bases and the J segment 7 bases; nucleotides outside the gene matches: 9. There are 15 residues in the CDR3. For the CDR3, the DNA is TGTGCCAGCAGCTTACAGATTAGCGGGAGAGGGGAGCAGTACTTC. Protein product: CASSLQISGRGEQYF.

The rearrangement links TRBV29-1 to TRBJ1-1, with no clear D. V lost 1 base and J 3 bases, leaving 6 bases between the germline ends. Germline V gives CDR1 SQVTM, CDR2 ANQGSEA. The CDR3 length is 12 residues. CDR3 loop: CSVEGLYTEAFF. The CDR3 DNA is TGCAGCGTTGAAGGGCTTTACACTGAAGCTTTCTTT.

The CDR3 loop is CASRSAGAPFETQYF. The DNA of the CDR3 is TGTGCCAGCAGGTCCGCGGGGGCCCCCTTTGAGACCCAGTACTTC. The chain recombines TRBV6-5 with TRBJ2-5, with D maybe TRBD2 (7 bases). CDR1 and CDR2 from the germline V gene are MNHEY and SVGAGI. Trimming shortened V by 6 bases and J by 5 bases, and 19 bases separated the two germline ends. The CDR3 consists of 15 residues.

The chain uses TRBV19 and TRBJ2-1; TRBD2 matches 10 bases. With 7 bases clipped from V and 6 bases from J, the junction kept 3 bases outside the gene matches. Germline V lookup: CDR1 LNHDA, CDR2 SQIVND (reference sequence). The CDR3 has 13 amino acids. The CDR3 sequence: CASMASGGNEQFF. The CDR3 DNA reads TGTGCCAGTATGGCTAGCGGGGGCAATGAGCAGTTCTTC. The full variable domain, completed using reference TRBV19 and TRBJ2-1, is DGGITQSPKYLFRKEGQNVTLSCEQNLNHDAMYWYRQDPGQGLRLIYYSQIVNDFQKGDIAEGYSVSREKKESFPLTVTSAQKNPTAFYLCASMASGGNEQFFGPGTRLTVL.

The rearrangement links TRBV28 to TRBJ2-1, with 8 bases matching TRBD2. V trimming: 5 bases; J trimming: 4 bases; junction bases outside the gene matches: 10. Germline CDR1 reads MDHEN; CDR2 reads SYDVKM. The CDR3 covers 16 residues. The CDR3 sequence is CASSPSGSRGYNEQFF. In DNA, the CDR3 is TGTGCCAGCAGTCCGAGCGGGAGCCGGGGGTACAATGAGCAGTTCTTC.

V gene TRBV29-1 combines with J gene TRBJ1-1; TRBD1 might be the D (5 bases). Germline-derived CDR1 and CDR2 are SQVTM and ANQGSEA. The V and J ends lost 7 bases and 4 bases respectively, with 22 bases between them. This CDR3 is built from 15 residues. As DNA, the CDR3 is TGCAGCGCCGCGCCGGCTGGGGGGAGTACCACTGAAGCTTTCTTT. Amino acids: CSAAPAGGSTTEAFF.

J is TRBJ1-5 and V is TRBV30; 8 bases line up with TRBD1. This CDR3 comprises 15 residues. Per the germline V gene, CDR1 is GTSNPN and CDR2 is SVGIG (reference sequence). V shed 4 bases and J 2 bases; nucleotides not matched to a gene: 7. CDR3 DNA sequence: TGTGCCTGGAATGTGGCAGGGGGCCGCAATCAGCCCCAGCATTTT. Protein: CAWNVAGGRNQPQHF.

In its sample, this clone was seen once. V gene TRBV10-3 combines with J gene TRBJ1-4; 7 bases agree with TRBD1. CDR1 and CDR2 (germline): ENHRY, SYGVKD. The CDR3 runs 18 residues. With V trimmed by 4 bases and J by 0 bases, 11 bases remained unmatched. The chain's CDR3 is CAISAGTASFATNEKLFF. The CDR3 coding sequence is TGTGCCATCAGTGCCGGGACAGCGTCATTTGCAACTAATGAAAAACTGTTTTTT.

This chain joins TRBV10-3 and TRBJ1-5, with D unclear. The CDR3 contains 13 residues. V was clipped by 4 bases and J by 5 bases, with 9 bases between them. CDR1 and CDR2 (germline): ENHRY, SYGVKD. CDR3 nucleotides: TGTGCCATCAGTGGGGCCACCGATCAGCCCCAGCATTTT. Its translation is CAISGATDQPQHF.

The chain couples TRBV4-2 to TRBJ1-4; tentative D call: TRBD1 (6 bases). CDR3 length: 16 residues. The V gene's germline CDR1 is LGHNA and CDR2 YNFKEQ. Trimming left V 3 bases short and J 3 bases short, with 14 bases between. The CDR3 DNA sequence: TGTGCCAGCAGCCACCCCGAGGGGGGGGCTAATGAAAAACTGTTTTTT. This codes for CASSHPEGGANEKLFF.

This clone has just a few counts. Here the CDR3 reads CASSLDGNYGYTF. Written as DNA, the CDR3 is TGTGCCAGCAGCCTAGACGGGAACTATGGCTACACCTTC. This rearrangement joins TRBV7-2 to TRBJ1-2; D call uncertain. The CDR3 is made up of 13 amino acids. V was shortened by 5 bases and J by 2 bases, with 9 bases between the two germline ends. Germline values: CDR1 SGHTA, CDR2 FQGNSA.